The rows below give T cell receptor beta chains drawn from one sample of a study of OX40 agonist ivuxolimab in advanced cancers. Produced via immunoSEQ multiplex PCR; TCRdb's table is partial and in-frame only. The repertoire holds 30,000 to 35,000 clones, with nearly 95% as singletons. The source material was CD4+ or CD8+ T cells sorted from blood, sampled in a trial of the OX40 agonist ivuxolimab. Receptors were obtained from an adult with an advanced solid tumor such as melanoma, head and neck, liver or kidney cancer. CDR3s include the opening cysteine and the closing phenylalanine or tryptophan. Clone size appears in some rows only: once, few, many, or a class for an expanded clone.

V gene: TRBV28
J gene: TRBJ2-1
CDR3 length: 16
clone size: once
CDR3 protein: CASSSWTGGNYNEQFF

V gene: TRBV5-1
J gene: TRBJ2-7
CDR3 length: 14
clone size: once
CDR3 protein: CASSDGTSGTEQYF

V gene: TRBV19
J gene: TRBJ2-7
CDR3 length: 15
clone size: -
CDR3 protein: CASSISRDRTYEQYF

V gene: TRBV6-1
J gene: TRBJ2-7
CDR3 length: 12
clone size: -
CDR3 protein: CASTTGDHEQYF

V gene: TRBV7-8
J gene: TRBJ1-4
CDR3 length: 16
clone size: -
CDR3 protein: CASSSSRQGVVEKLFF

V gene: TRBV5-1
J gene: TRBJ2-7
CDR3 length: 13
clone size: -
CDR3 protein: CASRWTSKYEQYF

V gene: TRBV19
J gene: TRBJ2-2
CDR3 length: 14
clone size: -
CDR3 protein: CASRGAGKTGELFF

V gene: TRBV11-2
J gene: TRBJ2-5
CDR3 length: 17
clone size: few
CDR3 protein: CASSFRAGGPELETQYF

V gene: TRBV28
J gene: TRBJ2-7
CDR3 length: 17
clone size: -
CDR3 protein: CASSLGGLAESIYEQYF

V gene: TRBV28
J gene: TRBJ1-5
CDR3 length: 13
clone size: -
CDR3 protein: CASSYRGRQPQHF

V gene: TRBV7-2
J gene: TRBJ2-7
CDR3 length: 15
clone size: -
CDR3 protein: CASSLAASETYEQYF

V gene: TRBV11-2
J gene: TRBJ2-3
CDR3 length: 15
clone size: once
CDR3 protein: CASSFSGEGTDTQYF

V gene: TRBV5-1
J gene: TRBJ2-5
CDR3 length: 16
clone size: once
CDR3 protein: CASSLGLAGGQETQYF

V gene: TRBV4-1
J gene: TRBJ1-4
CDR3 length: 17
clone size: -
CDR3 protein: CASSQEGVPATNEKLFF

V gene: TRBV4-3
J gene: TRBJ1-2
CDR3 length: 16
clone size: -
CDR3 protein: CASSRAEPGRQYGYTF

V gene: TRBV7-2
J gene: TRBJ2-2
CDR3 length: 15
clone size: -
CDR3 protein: CASSYILAGTGELFF

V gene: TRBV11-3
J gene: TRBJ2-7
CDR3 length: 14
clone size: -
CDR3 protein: CASSLGQGTYEQYF

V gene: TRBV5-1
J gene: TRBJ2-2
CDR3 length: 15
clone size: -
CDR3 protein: CASSPGTVSTGELFF

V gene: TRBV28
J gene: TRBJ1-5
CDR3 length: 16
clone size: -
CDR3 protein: CASSLIRTAGRQPQHF

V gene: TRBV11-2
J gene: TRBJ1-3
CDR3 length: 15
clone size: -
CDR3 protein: CASSLNRGAGNTIYF

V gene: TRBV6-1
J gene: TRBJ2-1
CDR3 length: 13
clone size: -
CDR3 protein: CASSEARISEQFF

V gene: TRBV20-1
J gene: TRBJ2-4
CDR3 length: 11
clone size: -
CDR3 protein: CSAVRREIQYF

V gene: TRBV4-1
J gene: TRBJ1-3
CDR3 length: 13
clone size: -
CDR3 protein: CASSQGVGNTIYF

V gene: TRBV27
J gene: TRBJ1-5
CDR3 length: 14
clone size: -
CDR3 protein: CASSLGPPKGPQHF

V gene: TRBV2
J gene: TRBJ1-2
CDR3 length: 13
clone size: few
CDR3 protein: CASHQGSTYGYTF

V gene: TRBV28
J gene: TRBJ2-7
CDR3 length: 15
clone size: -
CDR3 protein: CASRSGQGYGYEQYF

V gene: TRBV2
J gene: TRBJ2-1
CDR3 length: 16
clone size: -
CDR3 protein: CASTSSGRGSYNEQFF

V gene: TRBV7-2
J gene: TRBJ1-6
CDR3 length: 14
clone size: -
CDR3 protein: CASSLARGSSPLHF

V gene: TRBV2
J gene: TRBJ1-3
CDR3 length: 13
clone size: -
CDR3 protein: CASKKDSGNTIYF

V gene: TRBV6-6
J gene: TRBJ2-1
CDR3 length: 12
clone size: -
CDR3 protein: CASSSRGDEQFF

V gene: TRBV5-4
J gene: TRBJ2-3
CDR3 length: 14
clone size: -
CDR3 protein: CASSLSGNEDTQYF

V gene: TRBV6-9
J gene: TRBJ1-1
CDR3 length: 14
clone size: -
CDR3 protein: CASRKGNVGTEAFF

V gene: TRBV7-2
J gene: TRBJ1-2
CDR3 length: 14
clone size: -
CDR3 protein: CASNADRGSNGYTF

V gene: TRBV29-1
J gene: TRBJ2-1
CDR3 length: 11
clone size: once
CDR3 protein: CSAGSGTEQFF

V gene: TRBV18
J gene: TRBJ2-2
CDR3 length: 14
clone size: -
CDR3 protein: CASSPPTGAGELFF

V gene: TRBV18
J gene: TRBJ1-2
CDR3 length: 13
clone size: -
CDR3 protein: CASSLGQYYGYTF

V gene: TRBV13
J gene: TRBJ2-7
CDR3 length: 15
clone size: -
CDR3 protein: CASSLRSRQSYEQYF

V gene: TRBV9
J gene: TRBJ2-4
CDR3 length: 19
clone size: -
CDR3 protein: CASSWIRGQGIGANVVQYF

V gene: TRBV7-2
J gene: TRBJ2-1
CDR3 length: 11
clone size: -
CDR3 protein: CASSLVDEQFF

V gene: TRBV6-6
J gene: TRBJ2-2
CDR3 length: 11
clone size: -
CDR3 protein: CASSRTGELFF

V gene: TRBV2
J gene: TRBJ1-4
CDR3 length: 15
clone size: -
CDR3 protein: CASSVLQGVGEKLFF

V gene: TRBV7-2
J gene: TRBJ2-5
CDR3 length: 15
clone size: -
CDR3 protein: CASSFLGAGGETQYF

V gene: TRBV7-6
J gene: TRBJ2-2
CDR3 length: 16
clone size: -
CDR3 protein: CASSPTGQGNTGELFF

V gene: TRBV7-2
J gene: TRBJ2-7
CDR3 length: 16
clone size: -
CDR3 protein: CASSLGTGGAGYEQYF

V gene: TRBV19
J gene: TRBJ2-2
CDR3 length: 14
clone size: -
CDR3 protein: CASSTGADTGELFF

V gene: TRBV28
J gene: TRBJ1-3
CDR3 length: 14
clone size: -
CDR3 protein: CASSFQGAGNTIYF

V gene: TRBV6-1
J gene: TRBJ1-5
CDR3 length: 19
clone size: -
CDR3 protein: CASSESLRRGFYSNQPQHF

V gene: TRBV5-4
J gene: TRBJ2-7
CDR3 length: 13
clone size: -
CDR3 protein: CASSLTSLYEQYF

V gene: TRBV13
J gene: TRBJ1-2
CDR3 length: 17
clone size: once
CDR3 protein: CASRENTGGKTHYGYTF

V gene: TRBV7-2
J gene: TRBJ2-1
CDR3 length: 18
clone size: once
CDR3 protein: CASSFSPAGQGTYNEQFF

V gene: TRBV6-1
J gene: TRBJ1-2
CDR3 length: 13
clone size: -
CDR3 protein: CASARDRGNGYTF

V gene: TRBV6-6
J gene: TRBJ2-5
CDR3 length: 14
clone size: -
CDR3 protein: CASSYSLGRETQYF

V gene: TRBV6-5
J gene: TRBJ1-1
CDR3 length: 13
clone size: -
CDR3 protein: CASSLQGAGEAFF

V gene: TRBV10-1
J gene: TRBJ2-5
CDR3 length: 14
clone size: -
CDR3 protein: CASSQTGIQETQYF

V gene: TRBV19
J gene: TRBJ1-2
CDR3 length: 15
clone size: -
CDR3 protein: CASSPARTGTYGYTF

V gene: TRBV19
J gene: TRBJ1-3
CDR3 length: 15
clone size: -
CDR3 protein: CASSMFRDSGNTIYF

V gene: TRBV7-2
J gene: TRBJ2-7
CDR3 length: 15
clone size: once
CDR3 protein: CASSLGQAGHYEQYF